This T cell receptor (beta chain) appears in the sequencing data of a study of blood T cell repertoires in COVID-19. Background on the study: T cells, B-cell-depleted T cells, or PBMCs supplied cDNA or gDNA.

Assay: immunoSEQ multiplex PCR; the TCRdb copy retains only in-frame clones and omits some. The table has about 120,000 clones, 88% seen once; the top ten hold 1.5%. V was pared by 5 bases and J by 5 bases, with 2 bases of the junction left unmatched. CDR1 is MNHEY, CDR2 SVGAGI, per germline. The CDR3 sequence is 13 residues long. Sequenced input: peripheral blood. This sequence joins TRBV6-5 and TRBJ1-5, with TRBD1 matching 8 bases. This TCR derives from a human donor in a cohort sampled during active COVID-19. CDR3 loop: CASSRQGYQPQHF. Here the CDR3 DNA reads TGTGCCAGCAGTAGACAGGGGTATCAGCCCCAGCATTTT.